Shown below are 22 T cell receptor beta chains from a single sample sequenced in a study of T cells after yellow fever vaccination. TCRdb re-analysed the 5' RACE reads in MiXCR, keeping a single row per CDR3 protein. Of roughly 320,000 distinct CDR3 sequences listed, around 11% were seen once; the top ten hold 3% to 3.5%. The sample in question was CD4+ T cells sorted from PBMCs, obtained 45 days after the yellow fever booster vaccination. Every receptor here comes from a man between 18 and 29 years old who received the YFV17D yellow fever vaccine.

This clonotype was detected ten times or more. The genes are TRBV5-1 and TRBJ1-5, with a weak D call TRBD1 (5 bases). Germline V gene data show CDR1 as SGHRS and CDR2 as YFSETQ. V shed 0 bases and J shed 3 bases, with 10 bases lying between them. This CDR3 contains 15 residues. CDR3 in DNA: TGCGCCAGCAGCTTGGCTGGGGACCCCAATCAGCCCCAGCATTTT. Protein: CASSLAGDPNQPQHF.

The chain uses TRBV5-1 and TRBJ2-3; 7 positions match TRBD1. The CDR3 runs to 16 residues. V lost 0 bases, J lost 3 bases, and 7 bases stayed unmatched. Germline CDR1 and CDR2: SGHRS and YFSETQ. CDR3 sequence (DNA): TGCGCCAGCAGCTTGGCCCACAGGGGTGGGACAGATACGCAGTATTTT. Amino acid sequence: CASSLAHRGGTDTQYF.

This clonotype appeared a single time. The chain has TRBV2 and TRBJ1-5; a possible D gene is TRBD1 (5 bases). The CDR3 spans 15 residues. Deletions cut 3 bases from V and 2 bases from J, with 11 bases between. CDR1 is SNHLY and CDR2 is FYNNEI in the germline V gene. CDR3 nucleotides: TGTGCCAGCAGTGAGAGGGGTAGTGGCAATCAGCCCCAGCATTTT. Amino acids: CASSERGSGNQPQHF.

The chain links TRBV12-5 to TRBJ1-1; maybe TRBD1 (5 bases). Per the germline V gene, CDR1 is LGHNT and CDR2 is FRNRAP. The CDR3 spans 13 residues. V gave up 6 bases and J gave up 1 base, with 9 bases separating them. The CDR3 spells CASGPTENTEAFF. CDR3 nucleotide sequence: TGTGCTAGTGGCCCGACAGAGAACACTGAAGCTTTCTTT.

This clonotype has more than one count but fewer than ten. The J gene is TRBJ2-3, the V gene TRBV7-9, with 13 bases matching TRBD2. CDR3 size: 16 residues. Trimming removed 5 bases from V and 6 bases from J; junction bases left unmatched: 8. Germline loops: CDR1 SEHNR, CDR2 FQNEAQ (reference sequence). CDR3 bases: TGTGCCAGCAGCCTAACTAGCGGGGGGGCCAAGGATACGCAGTATTTT. Its protein product is CASSLTSGGAKDTQYF.

The chain recombines TRBV5-1 with TRBJ2-2, with 10 bases identical to TRBD2. The CDR3 spans 16 residues. V trimming: 0 bases; J trimming: 6 bases; junction bases outside the gene matches: 5. Germline-derived CDR1 and CDR2 are SGHRS and YFSETQ. CDR3 in DNA: TGCGCCAGCAGCTTGGTACTAGCGGGGTCGGCCGGGGAGCTGTTTTTT. This encodes CASSLVLAGSAGELFF.

This chain connects TRBV13 to TRBJ1-1; D is undetermined. Between the trimmed V and J ends, which lost 1 base and 5 bases, there was a span of 11 bases. Germline loops: CDR1 PRHDT, CDR2 FYEKMQ (reference sequence). CDR3 size: 14 residues. The CDR3 nucleotides read TGTGCCAGCAGCTTAGTAGGGCGGGATACTGAAGCTTTCTTT. Its protein is CASSLVGRDTEAFF. The complete variable domain, with remaining parts taken from reference TRBV13 and TRBJ1-1, reads AAGVIQSPRHLIKEKRETATLKCYPIPRHDTVYWYQQGPGQDPQFLISFYEKMQSDKGSIPDRFSAQQFSDYHSELNMSSLELGDSALYFCASSLVGRDTEAFFGQGTRLTVV.

This clonotype appeared many times. The chain is built from TRBV5-1 and TRBJ2-3; 10 bases line up with TRBD2. The CDR3 is made up of 15 amino acids. Germline CDR1 is SGHRS and CDR2 is YFSETQ. V gave up 3 bases and J gave up 5 bases; unmatched junction bases: 6. CDR3 sequence (DNA): TGCGCCAGCAGCTCCGGACTAGCGGTTGTAGATACGCAGTATTTT. This codes for CASSSGLAVVDTQYF.

The chain recombines TRBV5-6 with TRBJ2-3; D is undetermined. V lost 1 base, J lost 2 bases, and 14 bases lay in between. The CDR3 length is 16 residues. Germline V CDR1 and CDR2: SGHDT, YYEEEE. In nucleotides, the CDR3 is TGTGCCAGCAGCTTGTTATCGGGCTACTTCACAGATACGCAGTATTTT. This translates into CASSLLSGYFTDTQYF.

The J gene is TRBJ2-7, the V gene TRBV24-1; no firm D call. This CDR3 is 11 amino acids long. Germline CDR1 is KGHDR and CDR2 is SFDVKD. V dropped 5 bases and J dropped 5 bases, with 6 bases sitting between them. The CDR3 coding sequence is TGTGCCACCAGTGGAGCCGACGAGCAGTACGTC. It encodes CATSGADEQYV.

The J gene is TRBJ1-4, the V gene TRBV20-1; D remains ambiguous. In germline, CDR1 is DFQATT, CDR2 SNEGSKA (reference sequence). The CDR3 extends over 13 amino acids. V lost 3 bases and J 4 bases, leaving 9 bases between the germline ends. The CDR3 coding sequence is TGCAGTGCTAGGAATAGTTATAATGAAAAACTGTTTTTT. It codes for CSARNSYNEKLFF.

This chain connects TRBV29-1 to TRBJ1-1; weak D call: TRBD1 (5 bases). Trimming stripped 0 bases from V and 8 bases from J, with 16 bases between. CDR1 is SQVTM and CDR2 is ANQGSEA in the germline V gene. The CDR3 loop spans 14 amino acids. CDR3 sequence (DNA): TGCAGCGTTGAAGACCCCGGGGGGTTCGGGGAAGCTTTCTTT. Translation: CSVEDPGGFGEAFF.

This clonotype was found many times. The J gene is TRBJ2-1, the V gene TRBV7-2; D not resolved. V lost 1 base and J 6 bases, leaving 4 bases between the germline ends. The CDR3 sequence is 12 residues long. Germline CDR1 and CDR2: SGHTA and FQGNSA. CDR3 coding DNA: TGTGCCAGCAGCTTAGACCGCAATGAGCAGTTCTTC. This translates into CASSLDRNEQFF.

The chain employs TRBV24-1 and TRBJ2-2, with D possibly called TRBD1 or TRBD2 (6 bases each). CDR1 is KGHDR, CDR2 SFDVKD, per germline. CDR3 length equals 14 residues. V dropped 3 bases and J dropped 7 bases, with 11 bases sitting between them. DNA of the CDR3: TGTGCCACCAGTGATGGGGGGCGCGTCGGGGAGCTGTTTTTT. Translated: CATSDGGRVGELFF.

This clonotype was seen a handful of times. This chain uses TRBV20-1 with TRBJ2-5, with D tentatively TRBD2 (6 bases). Germline V gene sequence: CDR1 DFQATT, CDR2 SNEGSKA (reference sequence). This CDR3 spans 13 amino acids. V was clipped by 5 bases and J by 3 bases, with 13 bases between them. CDR3 DNA: TGCAGTGCTGGGGATGGGGGGAAAGAGACCCAGTACTTC. It encodes CSAGDGGKETQYF.

This clonotype was detected only a few times. CDR3 nucleotide sequence: TGTGCCAGCAGTTACTCGAGCTACAATGAGCAGTTCTTC. It is translated as CASSYSSYNEQFF. The V and J genes are TRBV6-6 and TRBJ2-1; D gene unclear. V was cut by 0 bases and J by 3 bases, with 3 bases left in between. CDR1 is MNHNY, CDR2 SVGAGI, per germline (reference sequence). The CDR3 length is 13 residues.

The rearrangement links TRBV7-3 to TRBJ2-3; the D is unclear. Per germline, CDR1 SGHTA and CDR2 FQGTGA. There are 13 residues in the CDR3. V lost 0 bases and J 7 bases, leaving 8 bases between the germline ends. The CDR3 region has the DNA TGTGCCAGCAGCTTAACTGTGTATCATACGCAGTATTTT. Translating gives CASSLTVYHTQYF.

This clonotype has a count of ten or more. The chain uses TRBV5-1 and TRBJ2-1, with D perhaps TRBD1 (7 bases). The CDR3 has 15 amino acids. Trimming pared 6 bases from V and 7 bases from J, leaving 20 bases between. The germline V gene has CDR1 SGHRS and CDR2 YFSETQ. The CDR3 nucleotides are TGCGCCAGCACCAGGGGGGACTGGGCCGGTAATGAGCAGTTCTTC. Translating it yields CASTRGDWAGNEQFF.

This clonotype was observed a single time. V usage is TRBV7-2 and J usage is TRBJ1-2; D is unclear. Germline CDR1 and CDR2: SGHTA and FQGNSA. CDR3 length: 12 amino acids. V was trimmed by 5 bases and J by 4 bases, leaving 8 bases between them. The CDR3 region has the DNA TGTGCCAGCAGCCCTGCGAGCTATGGCTACACCTTC. This codes for CASSPASYGYTF.

The chain joins TRBV11-2 to TRBJ1-2; D remains unclear. Germline CDR1 is SGHAT and CDR2 is FQNNGV. V was cut by 4 bases and J by 2 bases, with 14 bases left in between. The CDR3 totals 15 residues. CDR3 in DNA: TGTGCCAGCAGCTCGGTTAGGCACCCAAACTATGGCTACACCTTC. This gives the protein CASSSVRHPNYGYTF.

The table lists this clonotype with many counts. The chain joins TRBV24-1 to TRBJ2-1; a possible D gene is TRBD2 (5 bases). Per the germline V gene, CDR1 is KGHDR and CDR2 is SFDVKD. The CDR3 contains 13 residues. Trimming took 6 bases from V and 12 from J, leaving 17 bases between them. The CDR3 protein is CATSKGHSEGQFF. CDR3 nucleotide sequence: TGTGCCACCAGTAAAGGGCATTCCGAGGGGCAGTTCTTC.

This clonotype was observed a handful of times. The chain couples TRBV24-1 to TRBJ2-5; D is unclear. This CDR3 region has 14 residues. Deletions cut 3 bases from V and 0 bases from J, with 7 bases between. The V gene's germline CDR1 is KGHDR and CDR2 SFDVKD. In DNA form, the CDR3 reads TGTGCCACCAGTGATAGAAGGTACCAAGAGACCCAGTACTTC. Translation gives CATSDRRYQETQYF.